This TCR beta chain was documented in a study of cytomegalovirus exposure and HLA in healthy donors. Study results and caveats: Cytomegalovirus status, reportedly, was diagnosed with high specificity and sensitivity by the classifier. Prior analysis indicated that the majority of TCR beta V segments exhibited productivity approximately 90% or approximately 30% of the time.

Donors consisted of healthy bone marrow donors. Amplification used 60 Vbeta primers and 13 Jbeta primers. Clones were sequenced by immunoSEQ multiplex PCR, and TCRdb holds only the in-frame ones, with some missing. The sample carries 200,000 to 300,000 clones, about four fifths recorded once. Germline CDR1 and CDR2: MNHEY and SMNVEV (reference sequence). The CDR3 runs 16 residues. With respect to this clone: What it binds is unknown.

The sequence came from a woman in her forties in good health and CMV-seropositive. The V call is TRBV27, the J call TRBJ2-5; perhaps TRBD1 as D (6 bases). The DNA end is more similar to TRBJ2-7, so the J call may be wrong. The sequencing input was PBMCs. The CDR3 region has the DNA TGTGCCAGCCAACCTTGGGCCCAGGACAGAACCTACGAGCAGTACTTC. It translates to CASQPWAQDRTYEQYF.